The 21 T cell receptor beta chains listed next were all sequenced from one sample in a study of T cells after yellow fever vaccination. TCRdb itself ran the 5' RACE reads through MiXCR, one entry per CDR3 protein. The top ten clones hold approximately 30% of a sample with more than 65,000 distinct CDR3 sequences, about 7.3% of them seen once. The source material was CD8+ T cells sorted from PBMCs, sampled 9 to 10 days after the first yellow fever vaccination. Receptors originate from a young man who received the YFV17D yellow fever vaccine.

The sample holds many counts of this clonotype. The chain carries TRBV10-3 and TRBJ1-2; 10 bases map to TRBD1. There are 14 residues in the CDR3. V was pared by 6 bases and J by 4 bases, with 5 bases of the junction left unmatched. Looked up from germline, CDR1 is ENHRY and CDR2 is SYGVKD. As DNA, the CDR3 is TGTGCCATCAGACGGACAGGGGGTGGCTATGGCTACACCTTC. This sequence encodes CAIRRTGGGYGYTF.

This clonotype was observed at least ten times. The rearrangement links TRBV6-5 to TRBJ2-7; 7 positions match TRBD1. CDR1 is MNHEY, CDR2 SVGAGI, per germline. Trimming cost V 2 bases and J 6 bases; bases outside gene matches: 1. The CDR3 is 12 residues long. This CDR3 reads CASSYRGLEQYF. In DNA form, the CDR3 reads TGTGCCAGCAGTTACAGGGGGCTCGAGCAGTACTTC.

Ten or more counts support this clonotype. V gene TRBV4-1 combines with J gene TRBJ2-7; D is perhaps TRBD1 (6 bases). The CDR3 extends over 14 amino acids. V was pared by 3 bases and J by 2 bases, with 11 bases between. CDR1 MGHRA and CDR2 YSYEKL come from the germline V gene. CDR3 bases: TGCGCCAGCAGCCACCTGGACAGTACCTACGAGCAGTACTTC. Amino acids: CASSHLDSTYEQYF.

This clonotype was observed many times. The CDR3 is CASRPRVTGELFF. CDR3 DNA sequence: TGTGCCAGCAGACCAAGGGTCACCGGGGAGCTGTTTTTT. The V and J genes are TRBV12-3 or TRBV12-4 and TRBJ2-2; no clear D. The CDR3 is made up of 13 amino acids. Trimming took off 6 bases at V and 4 bases at J, with 9 bases between the two ends.

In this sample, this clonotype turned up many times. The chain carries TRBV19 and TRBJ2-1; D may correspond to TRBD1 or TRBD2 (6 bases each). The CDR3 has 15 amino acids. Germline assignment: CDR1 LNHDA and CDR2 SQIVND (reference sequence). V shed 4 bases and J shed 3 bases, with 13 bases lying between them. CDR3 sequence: CASSRGGGDYNEQFF. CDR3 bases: TGTGCCAGTAGTAGAGGAGGGGGAGACTACAATGAGCAGTTCTTC.

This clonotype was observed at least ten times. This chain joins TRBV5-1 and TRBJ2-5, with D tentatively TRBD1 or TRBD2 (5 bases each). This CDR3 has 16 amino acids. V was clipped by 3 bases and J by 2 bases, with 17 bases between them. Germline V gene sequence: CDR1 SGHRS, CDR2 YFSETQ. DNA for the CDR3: TGCGCCAGCAGCTCGTACGGGACCAAGGAGCAAGAGACCCAGTACTTC. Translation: CASSSYGTKEQETQYF.

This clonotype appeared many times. The CDR3 is CASSQDWGTSNEQFF. The CDR3 DNA reads TGCGCCAGCAGCCAAGATTGGGGGACTAGCAATGAGCAGTTCTTC. The chain links TRBV4-3 to TRBJ2-1, with 8 positions matching TRBD2. V lost 0 bases and J lost 6; bases outside the gene matches: 4. Germline V gives CDR1 LGHNA, CDR2 YSLEER. This CDR3 is 15 amino acids long.

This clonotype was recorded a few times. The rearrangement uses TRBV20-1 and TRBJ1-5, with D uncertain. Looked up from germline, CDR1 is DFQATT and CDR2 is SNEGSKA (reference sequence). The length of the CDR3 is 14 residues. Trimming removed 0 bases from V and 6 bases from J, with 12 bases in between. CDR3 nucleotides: TGCAGTGCTAGAGATCTGGAGGGCCCTCAGCCCCAGCATTTT. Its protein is CSARDLEGPQPQHF.

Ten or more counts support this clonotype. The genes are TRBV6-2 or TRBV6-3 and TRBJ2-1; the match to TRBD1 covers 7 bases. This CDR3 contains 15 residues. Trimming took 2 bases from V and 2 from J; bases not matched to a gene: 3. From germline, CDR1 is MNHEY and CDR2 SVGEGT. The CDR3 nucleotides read TGTGCCAGCAGTTACCCCGGGACAGCCTACAATGAGCAGTTCTTC. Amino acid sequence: CASSYPGTAYNEQFF.

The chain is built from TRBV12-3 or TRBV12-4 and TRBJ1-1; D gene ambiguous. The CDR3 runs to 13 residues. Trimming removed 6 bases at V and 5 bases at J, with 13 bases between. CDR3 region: CASSPSWKTEAFF. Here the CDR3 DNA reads TGTGCCAGCAGCCCTAGCTGGAAGACTGAAGCTTTCTTT.

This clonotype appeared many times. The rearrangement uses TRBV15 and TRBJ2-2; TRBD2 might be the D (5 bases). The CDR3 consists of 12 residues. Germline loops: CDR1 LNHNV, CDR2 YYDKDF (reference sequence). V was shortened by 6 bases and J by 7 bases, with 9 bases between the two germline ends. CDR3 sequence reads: CATSSGSGELFF. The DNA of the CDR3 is TGTGCCACCAGTTCTGGGAGCGGGGAGCTGTTTTTT.

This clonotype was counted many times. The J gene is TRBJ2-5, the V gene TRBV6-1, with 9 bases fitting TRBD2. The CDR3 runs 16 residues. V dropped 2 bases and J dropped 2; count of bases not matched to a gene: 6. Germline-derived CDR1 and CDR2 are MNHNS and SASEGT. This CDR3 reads CASSELGGGGQETQYF. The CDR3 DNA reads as TGTGCCAGCAGTGAACTCGGCGGGGGGGGGCAAGAGACCCAGTACTTC.

This CDR3 is CASSLTGTGDQPQHF. In nucleotides, the CDR3 is TGTGCCAGCAGTTTGACCGGGACAGGAGATCAGCCCCAGCATTTT. The J gene is TRBJ1-5, the V gene TRBV12-3 or TRBV12-4; 8 bases fit TRBD1. V trimming: 3 bases; J trimming: 5 bases; junction bases outside the gene matches: 6. This CDR3 has 15 residues.

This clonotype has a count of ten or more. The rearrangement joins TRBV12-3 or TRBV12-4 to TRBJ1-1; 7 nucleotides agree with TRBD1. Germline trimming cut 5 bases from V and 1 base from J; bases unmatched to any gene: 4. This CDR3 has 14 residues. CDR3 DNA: TGTGCCAGCAGTACGGGGGACAGGAACACTGAAGCTTTCTTT. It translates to CASSTGDRNTEAFF.

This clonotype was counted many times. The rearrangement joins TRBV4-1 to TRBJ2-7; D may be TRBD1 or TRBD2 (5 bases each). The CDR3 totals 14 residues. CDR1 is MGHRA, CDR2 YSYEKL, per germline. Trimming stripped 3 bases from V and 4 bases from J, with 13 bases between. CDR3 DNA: TGCGCCAGCAGCCACCCGGGACCCGATTACGAGCAGTACTTC. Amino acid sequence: CASSHPGPDYEQYF.

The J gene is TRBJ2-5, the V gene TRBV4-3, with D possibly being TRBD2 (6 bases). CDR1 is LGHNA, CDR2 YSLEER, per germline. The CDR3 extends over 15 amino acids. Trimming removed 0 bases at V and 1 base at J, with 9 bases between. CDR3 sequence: CASSQDGTPQETQYF. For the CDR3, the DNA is TGCGCCAGCAGCCAAGACGGGACTCCCCAAGAGACCCAGTACTTC.

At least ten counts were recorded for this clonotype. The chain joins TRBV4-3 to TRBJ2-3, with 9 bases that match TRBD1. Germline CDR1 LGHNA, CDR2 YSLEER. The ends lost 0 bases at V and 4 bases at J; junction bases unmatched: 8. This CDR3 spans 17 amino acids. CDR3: CASSQEGDREGPDTQYF. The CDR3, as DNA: TGCGCCAGCAGCCAAGAAGGGGACAGGGAGGGCCCAGATACGCAGTATTTT.

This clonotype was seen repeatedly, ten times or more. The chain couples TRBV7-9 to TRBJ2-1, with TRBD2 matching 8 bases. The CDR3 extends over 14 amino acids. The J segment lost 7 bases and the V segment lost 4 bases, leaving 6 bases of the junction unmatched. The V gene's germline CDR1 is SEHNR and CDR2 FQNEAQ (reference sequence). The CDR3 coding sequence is TGTGCCAGCAGCTCGGGGGGGCGTATAAATGAGCAGTTCTTC. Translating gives CASSSGGRINEQFF. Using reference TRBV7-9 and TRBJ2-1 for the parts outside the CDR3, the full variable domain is DTGVSQNPRHKITKRGQNVTFRCDPISEHNRLYWYRQTLGQGPEFLTYFQNEAQLEKSRLLSDRFSAERPKGSFSTLEIQRTEQGDSAMYLCASSSGGRINEQFFGPGTRLTVL.

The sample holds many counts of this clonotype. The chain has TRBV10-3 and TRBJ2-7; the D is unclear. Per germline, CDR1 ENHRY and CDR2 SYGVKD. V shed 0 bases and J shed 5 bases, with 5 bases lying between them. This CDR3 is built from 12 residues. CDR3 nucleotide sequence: TGTGCCATCAGTGAGTCTGAAGACGAGCAGTACTTC. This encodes CAISESEDEQYF.

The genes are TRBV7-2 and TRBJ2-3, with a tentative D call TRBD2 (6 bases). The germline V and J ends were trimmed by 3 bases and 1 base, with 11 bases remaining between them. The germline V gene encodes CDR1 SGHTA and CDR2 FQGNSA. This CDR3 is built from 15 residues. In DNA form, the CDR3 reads TGTGCCAGCAGCTTTCGGGGGATTGGCACAGATACGCAGTATTTT. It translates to CASSFRGIGTDTQYF.

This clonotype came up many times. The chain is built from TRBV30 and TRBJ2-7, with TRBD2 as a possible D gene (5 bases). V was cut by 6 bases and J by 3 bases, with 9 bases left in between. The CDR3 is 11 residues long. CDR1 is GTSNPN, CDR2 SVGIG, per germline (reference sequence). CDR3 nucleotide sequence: TGTGCCTGCAAAGGAGGCTACGAGCAGTACTTC. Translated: CACKGGYEQYF.